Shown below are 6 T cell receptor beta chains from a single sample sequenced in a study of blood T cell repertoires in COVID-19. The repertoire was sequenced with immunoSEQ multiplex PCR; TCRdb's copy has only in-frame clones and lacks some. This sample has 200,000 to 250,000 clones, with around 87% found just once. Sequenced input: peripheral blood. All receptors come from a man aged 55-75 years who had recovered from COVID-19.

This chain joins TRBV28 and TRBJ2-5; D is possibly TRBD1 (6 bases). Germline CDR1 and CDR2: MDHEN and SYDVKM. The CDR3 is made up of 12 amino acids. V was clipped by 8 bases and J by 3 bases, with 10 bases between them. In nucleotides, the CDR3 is TGTGCCAGCCGGACAGCCGAAGAGACCCAGTACTTC. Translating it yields CASRTAEETQYF.

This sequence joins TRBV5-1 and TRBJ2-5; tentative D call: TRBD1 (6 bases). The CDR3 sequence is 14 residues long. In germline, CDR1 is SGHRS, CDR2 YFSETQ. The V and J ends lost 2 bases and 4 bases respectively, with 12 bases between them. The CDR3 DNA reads TGCGCCAGCAGCTTTGGGACAACAGTAGAGACCCAGTACTTC. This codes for CASSFGTTVETQYF.

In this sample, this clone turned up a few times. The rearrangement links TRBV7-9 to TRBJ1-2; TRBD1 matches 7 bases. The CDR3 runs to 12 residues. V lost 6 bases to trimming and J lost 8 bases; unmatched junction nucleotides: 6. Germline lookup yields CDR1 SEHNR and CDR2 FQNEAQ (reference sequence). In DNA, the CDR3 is TGTGCCAGCAGACGCGGGACAGCGGGCTACACCTTC. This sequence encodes CASRRGTAGYTF.

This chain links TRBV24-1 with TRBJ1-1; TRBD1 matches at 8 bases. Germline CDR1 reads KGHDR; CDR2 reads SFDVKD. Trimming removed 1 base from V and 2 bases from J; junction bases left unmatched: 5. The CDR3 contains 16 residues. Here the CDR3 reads CATSDLPTGDNTEAFF. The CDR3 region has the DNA TGTGCCACCAGTGATTTACCGACAGGGGACAACACTGAAGCTTTCTTT.

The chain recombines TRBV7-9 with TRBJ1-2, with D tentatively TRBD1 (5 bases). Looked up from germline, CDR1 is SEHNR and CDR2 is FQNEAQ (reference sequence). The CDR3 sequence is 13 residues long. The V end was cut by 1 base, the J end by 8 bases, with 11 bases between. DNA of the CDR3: TGTGCCAGCAGCTTAGTTCTGGGGCACGGCTACACCTTC. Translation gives CASSLVLGHGYTF. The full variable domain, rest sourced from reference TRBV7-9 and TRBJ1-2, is DTGVSQNPRHKITKRGQNVTFRCDPISEHNRLYWYRQTLGQGPEFLTYFQNEAQLEKSRLLSDRFSAERPKGSFSTLEIQRTEQGDSAMYLCASSLVLGHGYTFGSGTRLTVV.

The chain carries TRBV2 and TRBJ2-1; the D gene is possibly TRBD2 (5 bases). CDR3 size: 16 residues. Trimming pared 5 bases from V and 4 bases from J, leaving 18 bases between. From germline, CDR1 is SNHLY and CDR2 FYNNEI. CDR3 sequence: CASSISSGGPYNEQFF. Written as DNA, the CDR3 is TGTGCCAGCAGTATTTCATCCGGCGGGCCTTACAATGAGCAGTTCTTC.